This T cell receptor beta chain was recovered during a study of breast tumors, draining lymph nodes, adjacent tissues. Study-level results: Luminal-like breast cancer showed significantly higher tumor–nontumor repertoire similarity than basal-like.

Concerning this clonotype itself: The antigen is not known. The junction departs from the called germline gene at one end, perhaps through a read error.

The lymph nodes were axillary draining lymph nodes from breast cancer patients. TCRdb re-derived calls from the multiplex PCR reads in MiXCR, one entry per CDR3 protein. The sample records some 150,000 distinct CDR3 sequences, about 30% being singletons. The germline CDR1 and CDR2 sequences are DFQATT and SNEGSKA (reference sequence). The CDR3 runs 14 residues. This TCR derives from a female donor with breast cancer. Some clones in this sample may be carry-over from other donors' samples. Sequencing was carried out using axillary lymph node tissue. This sequence joins TRBV20-1 and TRBJ1-5, with D possibly TRBD1 on 5 matching bases. CDR3 in amino acids: CSASRVAYNEPQHF. In DNA form, the CDR3 reads TGCAGTGCTAGCAGGGTAGCCTACAATGAGCCCCAGCATTTT.